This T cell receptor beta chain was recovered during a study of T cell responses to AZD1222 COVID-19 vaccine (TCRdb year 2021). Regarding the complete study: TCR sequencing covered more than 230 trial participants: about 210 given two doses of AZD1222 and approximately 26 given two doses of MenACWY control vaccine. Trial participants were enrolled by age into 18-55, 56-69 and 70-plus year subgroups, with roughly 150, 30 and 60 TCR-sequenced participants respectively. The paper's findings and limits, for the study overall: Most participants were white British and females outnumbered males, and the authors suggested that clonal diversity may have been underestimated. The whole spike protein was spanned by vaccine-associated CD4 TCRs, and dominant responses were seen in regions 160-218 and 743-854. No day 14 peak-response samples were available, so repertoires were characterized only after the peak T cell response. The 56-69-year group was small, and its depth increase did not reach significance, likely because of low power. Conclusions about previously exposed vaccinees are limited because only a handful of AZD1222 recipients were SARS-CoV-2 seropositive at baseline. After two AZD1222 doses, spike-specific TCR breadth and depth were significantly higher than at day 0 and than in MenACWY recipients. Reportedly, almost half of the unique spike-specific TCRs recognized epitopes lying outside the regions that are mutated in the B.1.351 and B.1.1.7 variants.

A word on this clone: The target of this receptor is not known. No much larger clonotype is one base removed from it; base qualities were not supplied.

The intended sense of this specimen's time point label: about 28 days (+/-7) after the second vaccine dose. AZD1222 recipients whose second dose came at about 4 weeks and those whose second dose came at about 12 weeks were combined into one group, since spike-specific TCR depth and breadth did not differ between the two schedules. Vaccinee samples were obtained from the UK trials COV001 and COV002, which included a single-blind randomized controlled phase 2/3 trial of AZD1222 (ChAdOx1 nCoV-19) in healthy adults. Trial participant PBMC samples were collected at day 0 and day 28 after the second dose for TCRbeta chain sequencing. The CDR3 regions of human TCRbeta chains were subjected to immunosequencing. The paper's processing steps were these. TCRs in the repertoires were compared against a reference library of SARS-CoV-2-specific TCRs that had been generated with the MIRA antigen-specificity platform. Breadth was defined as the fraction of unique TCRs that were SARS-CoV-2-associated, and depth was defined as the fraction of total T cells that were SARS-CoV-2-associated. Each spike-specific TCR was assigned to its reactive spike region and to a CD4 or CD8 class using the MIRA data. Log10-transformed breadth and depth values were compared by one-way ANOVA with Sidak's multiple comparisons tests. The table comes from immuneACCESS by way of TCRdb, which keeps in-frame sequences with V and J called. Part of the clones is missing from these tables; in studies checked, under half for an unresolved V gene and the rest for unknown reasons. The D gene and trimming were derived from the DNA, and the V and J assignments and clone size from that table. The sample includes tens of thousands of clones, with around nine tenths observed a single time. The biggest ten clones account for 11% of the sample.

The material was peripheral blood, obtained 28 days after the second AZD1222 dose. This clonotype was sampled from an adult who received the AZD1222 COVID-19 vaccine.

This receptor carries the CDR3 CASSINSSTPYYEQYF. The DNA sequence is given as TGTGCCAGTAGTATAAACAGTAGTACCCCATACTACGAGCAGTACTTC. This sequence uses TRBV19 and TRBJ2-7, with no confidently assigned D gene. Trimming costs V 2 bases and J 3 bases, and their ends lie 17 bases apart. Via the germline V gene (reference sequence), CDR1 is LNHDA and CDR2 SQIVND. The cysteine opens and the phenylalanine closes a CDR3 of 16 amino acids. Only CDR3 DNA remains: 48 bases, in frame from the first base.